This T cell receptor beta chain was identified in a study of cytomegalovirus exposure and HLA in healthy donors (dated by TCRdb to 2016 to 2017). Context from the whole study: An earlier analysis of around 600 of the donors reported more than 250 Gb of sequence data and more than 90 million unique TCR beta sequences from 150 million to 200 million T cells. The study used immunosequencing to profile the T cell repertoires of approximately 650 subjects and linked those repertoires to cytomegalovirus serostatus. In an earlier analysis of about 590 of the donors, high-throughput TCR beta sequencing was used to judge whether each TCR beta V gene segment behaved as functional or pseudogenic. Rather than drawing on any new phenotypic data, the later analysis identified candidate immune exposures from TCR beta sequences and the way those sequences occurred across donors. Donor age, sex, ethnicity and CMV serostatus were collected together with the repertoire data. About 280 gigabases of sequencing data and around 90 million unique TCR sequences made up an early release that covered fewer than 650 HLA-typed donors. Along with the approximately 650-subject first cohort, a separate validation cohort of around 110 different subjects was used. On average, around 240,000 unique TCR beta nucleotide sequences were sequenced per donor among 300 to 500 genotyped donors of the cohort, with roughly 20% of those sequences being non-productive. The aim of the study was to test whether cataloging public T cell receptors could identify signatures of past pathogen exposure. Every discovery cohort repertoire had been produced on one sequencing platform. Typing coverage differed by locus: A, B, C, DRB1 and DQB1 were typed in roughly 620-630 donors, DQA1 in about 500, DPA1 in some 610, and DPB1 in just under 480. High-throughput TCR immunosequencing, statistical association of individual TCRs with disease status, and machine learning were combined to predict cytomegalovirus infection status. Both class I and class II loci were covered by HLA typing, at four-digit resolution. A later genetic analysis took genome-wide SNP genotypes for about three fifths of the 666 donors and used that subset as a discovery cohort. To study patterns of TCR occurrence, a later analysis re-analyzed previously published TCR beta repertoires from 500 to 850 donors and added high-resolution HLA genotyping. About five DR-DQ haplotypes were treated as single units for association and clustering because of strong linkage in the cohort. Of the roughly 400 genotyped donors, 75% to 85% were placed in the genetic ancestry cluster associated with self-reported Caucasian donors.

The CDR3 runs 15 amino acids, cysteine and phenylalanine included. The retained sequence is limited to the CDR3, 45 bases, with the frame set at the first base. Here V drops 4 bases and J drops 2 bases, and the junction holds 4 bases not matched to any gene. Sequences SGHAT (CDR1) and FQNNGV (CDR2) are obtained from the germline V gene. Study-wide findings and limitations: A cluster of highly shared sequence variants was judged likely to represent a technical artifact of the sequencing pipeline. The study listed around 160 TCR beta chains as associated with cytomegalovirus. Because HLA typing was unavailable for some donors at each locus, only the typed subset was used in association tests. The earlier analysis of 587 of the donors excluded 15 to 20 rarely observed V segments, including chromosome 9 orphons, because counts were too low. Some IMGT-functional V segments, including TRBV6-2 and TRBV6-3, could not be distinguished by the 87-base-pair reads and were therefore excluded. In an earlier analysis of approximately 590 of the donors, most TCR beta V segments appeared in productive rearrangements about 87% or about 30% of the time, broadly matching IMGT annotations. Correlated functional status among segregating V segments might reflect linkage disequilibrium, but an unknown experimental factor could not be ruled out. Only TCR beta chains were sequenced in this cohort, and the absence of alpha or paired-chain data limited detectable features. A later genetic analysis associated a missense DCLRE1C variant with V-gene and J-gene trimming of TCR beta chains, and an independent cohort replicated the association. A later analysis found that TCR association rates varied across HLA loci, with DRB1 alleles showing the most associated TCRs and HLA-C alleles the fewest. According to a later analysis, most CMV-associated TCR beta chains appeared to be HLA-restricted, and the HLA associations seemed to be driven largely by CMV exposure. According to the authors, the approach could potentially be generalized to other disease states and immunological phenotypes. A later genetic analysis reported fewer N-insertions in productive TCRs among donors in an Asian-associated ancestry cluster than the roughly 700-donor mean. When HLA alleles, especially DR and DQ, strongly co-occurred, TCR associations were difficult to assign to individual alleles. Most TCR sequences were observed very rarely across donors, whereas some public TCRs were present in many individuals. For the cohort, immune exposure information was limited to CMV serostatus. In a later analysis, some 17,000 TCR beta sequences were associated with specific HLA alleles at a false discovery rate of 0.05. A few of the identified cytomegalovirus-associated TCR beta chains were confirmed in vitro to be specific for cytomegalovirus antigens. The presence/absence analyses assumed that sequencing depth was roughly uniform across donors, and that assumption may not be true. The classifier was reported to diagnose cytomegalovirus status with high specificity and sensitivity in both the original and validation cohorts. A further reported finding was that TCR beta sequences accurately predicted the HLA-A and HLA-B alleles for most subjects in the first cohort. A later analysis found that HLA-associated TCR beta chains were more clonally expanded and had lower generation probabilities than equally common non-associated chains. Several of the top co-occurrence clusters appeared to be linked to parvovirus B19, influenza, CMV and Epstein-Barr virus, according to a later analysis.

The cohort consisted of 666 healthy bone marrow donors. At the time of sampling, every cohort member was nominally healthy, though immune exposures that went unrecorded were likely present. The donor tested CMV seropositive, placing the donor among the 289 seropositive members of the cohort. Every donor gave a peripheral blood sample, and the peripheral blood mononuclear cells from that sample were used for TCR beta sequencing. Genomic DNA extraction from the blood cell samples was performed with the Qiagen DNeasy Blood Extraction Kit. Concerning this clone itself: Its antigen is not yet known. Base-call qualities are not available, and no considerably larger clone is one nucleotide away.

Library prep was done by the immunoSEQ multiplex PCR assay. A mixture of 60 forward primers for TCR Vbeta segments and 13 reverse primers for TCR Jbeta segments was used in the multiplex PCR. Amplification of the CDR3 region of rearranged TCR beta genes was performed with a multiplex PCR assay on genomic DNA. On the Illumina HiSeq System, the amplified TCR beta libraries were sequenced as 87-base-pair reads. The study's processing was this. A later analysis tallied roughly 80 million unique TCR beta chains across the approximately 670 repertoires, and about 12 million of those chains were shared by two or more donors. Raw reads were error-corrected and collapsed into unique sequences with a nearest-neighbor algorithm that merged closely related sequences to remove PCR and sequencing errors. Alignment of CDR3 sequences to IMGT reference sequences was used to assign V, D and J gene segments. For a sequence to be retained, a match of at least six nucleotides to both a V gene segment and a J gene segment was required. Rearrangements were classified as productive when the CDR3 lacked stop codons and remained in frame with V and J, and all other rearrangements were classified as non-productive. CDR3 was defined according to IMGT convention as the region running from the second conserved V-encoded cysteine to the conserved J-encoded phenylalanine. The earlier analysis of more than 450 of the donors excluded sequences that lacked an unambiguous match to a single V gene segment. In an earlier analysis of several hundred of the donors, V segments were called functional above 56.7% productive rearrangements and were called segregating when the between-donor standard deviation exceeded 5%. To diagnose cytomegalovirus status from the catalog of TCR beta chain sequences, a statistical classification framework was built. In a later analysis, TCR nucleotide sequences were compared against IMGT/GENE-DB human TR gene sequences so that V and J genes could be assigned. Using the TCRdist pipeline, a later analysis assigned CDR3 sequences along with most-parsimonious VDJ recombination scenarios. In a later analysis, each TCR beta chain was defined by its CDR3 amino acid sequence together with its V-gene family, and reads lacking a unique V-gene family were excluded. As a way to deal with suspected cross-contamination and a sequencing artifact, a later analysis dropped roughly 620 nucleotide sequences that were highly shared and had low generation probability. In a later analysis, a clonal expansion index for each public chain was calculated from normalized within-repertoire ranks of inferred template counts. A later analysis computed generation probabilities with a VDJ recombination model fitted to out-of-frame rearrangements, and checked the results against IGoR. In a later analysis, TCR-TCR, TCR-HLA and TCR-CMV co-occurrence was scored with hypergeometric tests, and a repertoire-size bias correction was applied to TCR pairs. To estimate false discovery rates, a later analysis permuted the HLA or CMV assignments 20 times. In a later analysis, co-occurring TCRs were grouped with DBSCAN, and TCRdist sequence similarity was added when clustering was performed within HLA-allele-positive subsets. Co-occurrence clustering excluded repertoires with fewer than 30,000 or more than 120,000 public chains, plus five with anomalous nucleotide sharing. Entries here come from immuneACCESS through TCRdb and include only in-frame sequences with V and J called. Some clones fail to appear in such tables; in the studies checked, an unresolved V gene covers under half of the shortfall, and the cause of the remainder is unknown. The V and J calls and clone size come from that table; D and trimming were worked out from the DNA. This sample has around 130,000 clones in its table, and roughly 82% of those were observed once. The ten most abundant clones make up approximately 3.1% of the sample.

The sequenced sample consisted of PBMCs. The receptor comes from a woman under 30 in good health and CMV-seropositive. This chain is built from TRBV11-2 and TRBJ1-3; the junction holds 8 bases that match TRBD1. Here is the DNA: TGTGCCAGCAGCTCCCTGACAGGGGCTGGAAACACCATATATTTT. Its amino acids are CASSSLTGAGNTIYF.